This TCR beta chain was retrieved from a study of blood T cell repertoires in COVID-19. Study overall: Sources were T cells, B-cell-depleted T cells, or PBMCs; the material itself was cDNA or gDNA.

V was pared by 0 bases and J by 3 bases, with 9 bases between. The germline CDR1 and CDR2 sequences are PRHDT and FYEKMQ (reference sequence). The CDR3 is made up of 15 amino acids. Methods used by the authors: Reference gene primer amplification in the assay estimated nucleated cell counts. Repertoires were generated with immunoSEQ multiplex PCR, while TCRdb's copy carries only in-frame clones and drops some. The D gene and trimming were derived from the DNA, and the V and J assignments and clone size from that table. The sample lists about 120,000 clones, almost 85% seen once, with approximately 7% in the top ten.

Sequenced material: peripheral blood. This chain links TRBV13 with TRBJ2-1, with D perhaps TRBD2 (6 bases). The source is a man in his 70s with active or convalescent COVID-19. The CDR3 DNA is TGTGCCAGCAGCTTAGGTGTGGGGGGCTACAATGAGCAGTTCTTC. Its protein product is CASSLGVGGYNEQFF.